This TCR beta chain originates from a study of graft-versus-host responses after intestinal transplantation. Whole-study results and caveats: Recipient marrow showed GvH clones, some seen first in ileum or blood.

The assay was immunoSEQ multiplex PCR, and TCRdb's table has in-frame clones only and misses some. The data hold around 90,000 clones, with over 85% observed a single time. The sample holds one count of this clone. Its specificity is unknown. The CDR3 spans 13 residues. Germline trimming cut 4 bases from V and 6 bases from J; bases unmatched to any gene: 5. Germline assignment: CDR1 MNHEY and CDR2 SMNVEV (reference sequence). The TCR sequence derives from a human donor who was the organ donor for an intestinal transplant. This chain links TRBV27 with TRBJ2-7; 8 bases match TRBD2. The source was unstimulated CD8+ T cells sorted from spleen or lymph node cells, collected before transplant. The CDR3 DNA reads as TGTGCCAGCAGTTGGAGTAGCGGGGTCGAGCAGTACTTC. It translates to CASSWSSGVEQYF.